These 30 T cell receptor beta chains were all obtained from the same sample, sequenced in a study of PD-1 blockade in mismatch repair-deficient tumors. The method was immunoSEQ multiplex PCR; TCRdb's version includes in-frame clones alone and lacks a portion of them. The sample consists of about 130,000 clones, about 88% of them appearing once. The sample consisted of peripheral blood, taken 70 to 72 weeks after starting pembrolizumab. The source of these receptors is an adult with mismatch repair-deficient cancer.

The chain is built from TRBV6-6 and TRBJ1-1; 7 bases agree with TRBD1. The CDR3 loop spans 15 amino acids. V shed 5 bases, J shed 0 bases, and the junction held 6 bases outside the gene matches. Germline lookup yields CDR1 MNHNY and CDR2 SVGAGI (reference sequence). This CDR3 reads CASSRYRGMNTEAFF. CDR3 sequence (DNA): TGTGCCAGCAGTCGATACAGGGGCATGAACACTGAAGCTTTCTTT.

The chain is built from TRBV7-9 and TRBJ1-4; D unclear. The germline V gene encodes CDR1 SEHNR and CDR2 FQNEAQ (reference sequence). The CDR3 loop spans 16 amino acids. V was trimmed by 0 bases and J by 2 bases, leaving 10 bases between them. CDR3 sequence: CASSLAGGWTNEKLFF. The CDR3 coding sequence is TGTGCCAGCAGCTTAGCGGGCGGCTGGACTAATGAAAAACTGTTTTTT.

This clone was seen just once. The rearrangement uses TRBV25-1 and TRBJ1-1; 7 bases fit TRBD1. This CDR3 contains 13 residues. The germline CDR1 and CDR2 sequences are MGHDK and SYGVNS. Trimming at V came to 8 bases and at J to 5 bases, leaving 8 bases not matched to a gene. The DNA of the CDR3 is TGTGCCAGCGGAGAACAGGGGAAGACTGAAGCTTTCTTT. This sequence encodes CASGEQGKTEAFF.

The chain employs TRBV10-3 and TRBJ2-7; 16 bases are a match to TRBD2. The CDR3 is 17 amino acids. In germline, CDR1 is ENHRY, CDR2 SYGVKD. The ends lost 6 bases at V and 1 base at J; junction bases unmatched: 6. The CDR3 DNA is TGTGCCATCAGAGGGACTAGCGGGAGGGCCGGGTCCTACGAGCAGTACTTC. As protein: CAIRGTSGRAGSYEQYF.

A word on this clone: The sample carries other DNA sequences with the same CDR3. The chain couples TRBV4-3 to TRBJ2-7; TRBD2 agrees at 11 bases. Germline V lookup: CDR1 LGHNA, CDR2 YSLEER. The CDR3 has 16 amino acids. The V and J ends lost 0 bases and 2 bases, in that order; junction bases with no gene match: 3. This CDR3 is CASSQDLAGGPYEQYF. The DNA for the CDR3 is TGCGCCAGCAGCCAAGACCTAGCGGGAGGCCCCTACGAGCAGTACTTC.

The chain couples TRBV2 to TRBJ2-3; D not resolved. The CDR3 runs 13 residues. Germline CDR1 and CDR2: SNHLY and FYNNEI. V lost 4 bases and J 4 bases, leaving 9 bases between the germline ends. The CDR3 reads CASSVGGADTQYF. The CDR3 bases are TGTGCCAGCAGTGTCGGCGGCGCAGATACGCAGTATTTT.

The chain employs TRBV10-3 and TRBJ2-5; tentatively, D is TRBD1 (5 bases). Germline V gene lookup returns CDR1 ENHRY and CDR2 SYGVKD. V was pared by 0 bases and J by 3 bases, with 20 bases between. CDR3 size: 18 residues. The CDR3 DNA sequence: TGTGCCATCAGTGAGTCGAACCTCGAACAGGCCTTTAAAGAGACCCAGTACTTC. It is translated as CAISESNLEQAFKETQYF.

This rearrangement joins TRBV4-1 to TRBJ2-7; no firm D call. Germline V gene data show CDR1 as MGHRA and CDR2 as YSYEKL. The CDR3 runs 15 residues. V dropped 5 bases and J dropped 3 bases, with 17 bases sitting between them. The CDR3 bases are TGCGCCAGCAGCTTGGTTGGCAGCGCGTACTACGAGCAGTACTTC. It specifies CASSLVGSAYYEQYF.

The chain joins TRBV28 to TRBJ2-7; 12 bases agree with TRBD2. Trimming took 6 bases from V and 6 from J; bases not matched to a gene: 12. The V gene's germline CDR1 is MDHEN and CDR2 SYDVKM. This CDR3 comprises 16 residues. CDR3 nucleotide sequence: TGTGCCAGCAGCACTAGCGGGAGGTTTACCAACGTCGAGCAGTACTTC. This encodes CASSTSGRFTNVEQYF.

The chain links TRBV5-1 to TRBJ2-5; TRBD1 aligns across 8 bases. Germline V gene sequence: CDR1 SGHRS, CDR2 YFSETQ. CDR3 length: 13 residues. After removal of 5 bases from V and 4 bases from J, the junction contained 4 bases not matched to a gene. The CDR3: CASRDRVGETQYF. The CDR3 DNA sequence: TGCGCCAGCAGGGACAGGGTTGGAGAGACCCAGTACTTC.

CDR3 nucleotide sequence: TGTGCCAGCAGTGACTCGAAGCGGCTAGCGGGAGTCGGGTACGAGCAGTACTTC. It yields the protein CASSDSKRLAGVGYEQYF. The chain recombines TRBV6-4 with TRBJ2-7, with 10 bases lining up with TRBD2. The V segment lost 0 bases and the J segment 4 bases; nucleotides outside the gene matches: 12. Germline CDR1 MRHNA, CDR2 SNTAGT. The length of the CDR3 is 18 residues.

This clone was seen a single time. V usage is TRBV4-1 and J usage is TRBJ2-1; D gene ambiguous. Trimming left V 4 bases short and J 6 bases short, with 13 bases between. The V gene's germline CDR1 is MGHRA and CDR2 YSYEKL. This CDR3 comprises 14 residues. The CDR3: CASSPGRRANEQFF. As DNA, the CDR3 is TGCGCCAGCAGCCCTGGGCGTAGGGCCAATGAGCAGTTCTTC.

J is TRBJ2-5 and V is TRBV28, with D possibly matching TRBD1 (6 bases). V lost 2 bases, J lost 5 bases, and 36 bases lay in between. CDR1 and CDR2 from the germline V gene are MDHEN and SYDVKM. The CDR3 runs 22 residues. The CDR3 is CASSLPTIRTEEQQGPGETQYF. DNA of the CDR3: TGTGCCAGCAGTTTACCCACAATTCGGACAGAAGAACAACAAGGTCCTGGGGAGACCCAGTACTTC.

This chain uses TRBV19 with TRBJ2-7; D tentatively reads TRBD1 or TRBD2 (5 bases each). The length of the CDR3 is 15 residues. CDR1 LNHDA and CDR2 SQIVND come from the germline V gene (reference sequence). Trimming left V 2 bases short and J 2 bases short, with 13 bases between. Here the CDR3 DNA reads TGTGCCAGTAGTATATCCAGGCAGGGACCCTACGAGCAGTACTTC. It yields the protein CASSISRQGPYEQYF.

The V gene is TRBV5-8, the J gene TRBJ2-7; D gene uncertain. The length of the CDR3 is 11 residues. Trimming stripped 2 bases from V and 0 bases from J, with 0 bases between. From germline, CDR1 is SGHTS and CDR2 YDEGEE. The CDR3 reads CASSFSYEQYF. Written as DNA, the CDR3 is TGTGCCAGCAGCTTCTCCTACGAGCAGTACTTC. Full variable domain (missing parts from reference TRBV5-8 and TRBJ2-7): EAGVTQSPTHLIKTRGQQATLRCSPISGHTSVYWYQQALGLGLQFLLWYDEGEERNRGNFPPRFSGRQFPNYSSELNVNALELEDSALYLCASSFSYEQYFGPGTRLTVT.

This clone was counted once. The chain is built from TRBV6-5 and TRBJ1-4; D might be TRBD1 (6 bases). V lost 2 bases and J lost 17, with 15 bases in between. The CDR3 covers 12 residues. The germline CDR1 and CDR2 sequences are MNHEY and SVGAGI. CDR3 protein: CASSYIGGPHFF. CDR3 coding DNA: TGTGCCAGCAGTTACATTGGGGGGCCCCATTTTTTT.

The chain has TRBV9 and TRBJ2-1; tentatively, D is TRBD2 (6 bases). CDR1 and CDR2 from the germline V gene are SGDLS and YYNGEE. Trimming stripped 0 bases from V and 3 bases from J, with 10 bases between. The CDR3 has 15 residues. In nucleotides, the CDR3 is TGTGCCAGCAGCGTAGATAGGACTAACTACAATGAGCAGTTCTTC. Translated, it gives CASSVDRTNYNEQFF.

The chain recombines TRBV4-1 with TRBJ2-2; D possibly corresponds to TRBD1 (6 bases). There are 16 residues in the CDR3. Germline CDR1 is MGHRA and CDR2 is YSYEKL. Trimming took 4 bases from V and 4 from J, leaving 16 bases between them. The CDR3 sequence: CASSLTGGQSTGELFF. CDR3 in DNA: TGCGCCAGCAGCCTAACCGGCGGACAGTCCACCGGGGAGCTGTTTTTT.

The chain carries TRBV11-3 and TRBJ2-7; 11 bases line up with TRBD2. V lost 5 bases, J lost 4 bases, and 4 bases stayed unmatched. Germline V gene sequence: CDR1 SGHNT, CDR2 YENEEA. CDR3 size: 14 residues. CDR3 residues: CASSLRTSGYEQYF. CDR3 nucleotides: TGTGCCAGCAGCCTCCGGACTAGCGGGTACGAGCAGTACTTC.

The gene calls are TRBV9 and TRBJ2-1; a possible D gene is TRBD2 (7 bases). This CDR3 is 14 amino acids long. CDR1 and CDR2 (germline): SGDLS, YYNGEE. Trimming removed 0 bases from V and 9 bases from J, with 13 bases in between. CDR3 bases: TGTGCCAGCAGCGTAGGGGGAGGGGGTAGTGAGCAGTTCTTC. It is translated as CASSVGGGGSEQFF.

V gene TRBV15 combines with J gene TRBJ1-1, with 8 bases fitting TRBD1. The CDR3 loop spans 16 amino acids. Trimming took 1 base from V and 3 from J; bases not matched to a gene: 7. The germline gives CDR1 LNHNV, CDR2 YYDKDF (reference sequence). As DNA, the CDR3 is TGTGCCACCAGCAGAGGAGGGGACAGGCGGGACACTGAAGCTTTCTTT. Translated: CATSRGGDRRDTEAFF.

V usage is TRBV27 and J usage is TRBJ2-1, with 7 bases that match TRBD1. The CDR3 spans 14 residues. V shed 7 bases, J shed 7 bases, and the junction held 10 bases outside the gene matches. Per the germline V gene, CDR1 is MNHEY and CDR2 is SMNVEV (reference sequence). CDR3 nucleotide sequence: TGTGCCAGCATATCGGGACAGAGATCTAATGAGCAGTTCTTC. Its protein product is CASISGQRSNEQFF.

This chain joins TRBV23-1 and TRBJ2-4; D remains unclear. TRBV23-1 counts as an open reading frame of uncertain function. V dropped 3 bases and J dropped 0 bases, with 3 bases sitting between them. CDR3 length: 13 residues. The CDR3 region is CASSQLAKNIQYF. CDR3 DNA: TGCGCCAGCAGTCAGCTAGCCAAAAACATTCAGTACTTC.

The rearrangement uses TRBV6-1 and TRBJ2-1, with TRBD2 matching 10 bases. Germline loops: CDR1 MNHNS, CDR2 SASEGT. The CDR3 is 16 amino acids. V was clipped by 1 base and J by 9 bases; unmatched bases: 9. This CDR3 reads CASSEVGAGGMGEQFF. The DNA of the CDR3 is TGTGCCAGCAGTGAAGTTGGAGCGGGAGGGATGGGTGAGCAGTTCTTC.

Remarks on this clone: One junction end disagrees with the germline gene, perhaps due to a read error. The chain joins TRBV7-7 to TRBJ2-1; the D is unclear. This CDR3 comprises 15 residues. CDR1 SSHAT and CDR2 FNYEAQ come from the germline V gene (reference sequence). The CDR3 DNA reads as TGTGCTAGCAGCCCGGGTACGGGTCTCTACAATGAGCAGTTCTTC. Translating gives CASSPGTGLYNEQFF.

This clone was detected once. The chain joins TRBV7-9 to TRBJ2-1, with 11 bases lining up with TRBD2. The V and J ends lost 2 bases and 4 bases, in that order; junction bases with no gene match: 7. Germline V gene data show CDR1 as SEHNR and CDR2 as FQNEAQ (reference sequence). This CDR3 comprises 17 residues. CDR3 amino acids: CASSLSSRLAGYNEQFF. CDR3 coding DNA: TGTGCCAGCAGCTTAAGTAGCCGACTAGCGGGGTACAATGAGCAGTTCTTC.

The chain combines TRBV5-4 with TRBJ2-5; TRBD2 is a possible D gene (6 bases). The CDR3 runs to 17 residues. Trimming cost V 0 bases and J 3 bases, with 18 bases left between them. Germline V gene sequence: CDR1 SGHNT, CDR2 YYREEE (reference sequence). The CDR3 region has the DNA TGTGCCAGCAGCTTGGTTCCGAGTAGCGGACAAGAAGAGACCCAGTACTTC. Translation gives CASSLVPSSGQEETQYF.

This clone was observed a few times. The chain uses TRBV18 and TRBJ1-2; D perhaps matches TRBD1 (5 bases). There are 12 residues in the CDR3. Germline CDR1 and CDR2: KGHSH and LQKENI. The ends were cut back, 0 bases at V and 8 bases at J, with 7 bases in the middle. CDR3 coding DNA: TGTGCCAGCTCACCACCGCGGGGGGGCTACACCTTC. This sequence encodes CASSPPRGGYTF.

The V and J genes are TRBV19 and TRBJ2-7; 10 positions match TRBD1. Germline V gene lookup returns CDR1 LNHDA and CDR2 SQIVND (reference sequence). V lost 5 bases and J lost 3; bases outside the gene matches: 7. The CDR3 spans 15 residues. CDR3 DNA sequence: TGTGCCAGTAGTCCAAGTCGGACAGGGGGCTACGAGCAGTACTTC. Protein: CASSPSRTGGYEQYF.

The chain uses TRBV4-3 and TRBJ2-7; D gene ambiguous. The V and J ends lost 2 bases and 2 bases respectively, with 10 bases between them. In germline, CDR1 is LGHNA, CDR2 YSLEER. The CDR3 sequence is 14 residues long. The CDR3 nucleotides are TGCGCCAGCAGCCAAAAAGCCAGCGCCTACGAGCAGTACTTC. As protein: CASSQKASAYEQYF.